The 12 T cell receptor beta chains below were found in one sample sequenced in a study of radiotherapy plus CTLA-4 blockade in lung cancer. Profiled with immunoSEQ multiplex PCR; TCRdb holds only in-frame clones, not every one. This table holds about 110,000 clones, over 75% found once. This sample comprised peripheral blood, obtained from a patient treated with radiotherapy plus ipilimumab. These receptors originate from a human donor with non-small cell lung cancer that progressed on radiotherapy plus ipilimumab. Some clones in this sample may be carry-over from other donors' samples.

The chain couples TRBV7-8 to TRBJ1-6, with TRBD1 matching 8 bases. The CDR3 is 16 residues long. Trimming removed 4 bases from V and 7 bases from J; junction bases left unmatched: 9. Germline V gene lookup returns CDR1 SGHVS and CDR2 FQNEAQ. The CDR3 protein is CASSSTDRELNSPLHF. CDR3 coding DNA: TGTGCCAGCAGCTCCACGGACAGGGAGCTCAATTCACCCCTCCACTTT.

The chain uses TRBV25-1 and TRBJ1-5; D unclear. The CDR3 has 12 residues. The germline V gene encodes CDR1 MGHDK and CDR2 SYGVNS. V gave up 6 bases and J gave up 4 bases, with 7 bases separating them. The CDR3 coding sequence is TGTGCCAGCAGATTGGGGAATCAGCCCCAGCATTTT. Translation gives CASRLGNQPQHF.

The genes are TRBV8-2 and TRBJ2-6; the table's D call, TRBD1, has no DNA check behind it. TRBV8-2 is flagged as a pseudogene. The CDR3 consists of 17 residues. This CDR3 reads CGSASRITQSRANVLTF. CDR3 coding DNA: TGTGGCAGCGCCAGCAGGATAACACAAAGCCGGGCCAACGTCCTGACTTTC.

This sequence joins TRBV6-5 and TRBJ2-7; 7 bases fit TRBD1. Per germline, CDR1 MNHEY and CDR2 SVGAGI. The CDR3 consists of 14 residues. Trimming cost V 6 bases and J 1 base; bases outside gene matches: 6. The CDR3 coding sequence is TGTGCCAGCAGACCGCCGGGACAGTCCTACGAGCAGTACTTC. It translates to CASRPPGQSYEQYF.

This clone turned up a few times. The rearrangement links TRBV15 to TRBJ2-6; no definite D call. Trimming left V 5 bases short and J 4 bases short, with 15 bases between. Germline CDR1 and CDR2: LNHNV and YYDKDF (reference sequence). There are 16 residues in the CDR3. For the CDR3, the DNA is TGTGCCACCAGCGCCCGCCCGGGTACCGGGGCCAACGTCCTGACTTTC. This encodes CATSARPGTGANVLTF.

This chain joins TRBV29-1 and TRBJ2-1; TRBD1 matches 7 bases. Germline V CDR1 and CDR2: SQVTM, ANQGSEA. The ends lost 7 bases at V and 8 bases at J; junction bases unmatched: 8. This CDR3 has 12 residues. The CDR3 DNA reads as TGCAGCGACGGGACAGCTTTGGATGAGCAGTTCTTC. As protein: CSDGTALDEQFF.

V is TRBV19 and J is TRBJ1-2, with TRBD1 matching 10 bases. V lost 7 bases, J lost 4 bases, and 6 bases stayed unmatched. The CDR3 has 14 residues. Germline V CDR1 and CDR2: LNHDA, SQIVND (reference sequence). This CDR3 reads CASKSTGGTYGYTF. CDR3 bases: TGTGCCAGTAAATCGACAGGGGGCACCTATGGCTACACCTTC.

The chain recombines TRBV2 with TRBJ2-1, with TRBD2 matching over 9 bases. CDR1 and CDR2 (germline): SNHLY, FYNNEI. This CDR3 comprises 13 residues. V was clipped by 6 bases and J by 3 bases; unmatched bases: 0. The CDR3: CASRTSGYNEQFF. The CDR3 DNA is TGTGCCAGCAGGACTAGCGGCTACAATGAGCAGTTCTTC. Full variable domain (remainder filled in from reference TRBV2 and TRBJ2-1): EPEVTQTPSHQVTQMGQEVILRCVPISNHLYFYWYRQILGQKVEFLVSFYNNEISEKSEIFDDQFSVERPDGSNFTLKIRSTKLEDSAMYFCASRTSGYNEQFFGPGTRLTVL.

The chain couples TRBV5-5 to TRBJ2-3, with a tentative D call TRBD1 (6 bases). V was clipped by 3 bases and J by 1 base, with 15 bases between them. The CDR3 is made up of 16 amino acids. Per the germline V gene, CDR1 is SGHKS and CDR2 is YYEKEE (reference sequence). In nucleotides, the CDR3 is TGTGCCAGCAGCTATCGCAGGGGCCGAGGCACAGATACGCAGTATTTT. This gives the protein CASSYRRGRGTDTQYF.

The J gene is TRBJ1-5, the V gene TRBV5-5; no clear D. Germline CDR1 is SGHKS and CDR2 is YYEKEE (reference sequence). Trimming shortened V by 0 bases and J by 11 bases, and 15 bases separated the two germline ends. The CDR3 loop spans 14 amino acids. The CDR3 loop is CASSLGGQMEAQHF. For the CDR3, the DNA is TGTGCCAGCAGCTTGGGAGGGCAAATGGAGGCCCAGCATTTT.

The chain combines TRBV4-2 with TRBJ2-2; 8 bases line up with TRBD2. The J segment lost 2 bases and the V segment lost 2 bases, leaving 10 bases of the junction unmatched. The germline gives CDR1 LGHNA, CDR2 YNFKEQ. This CDR3 has 18 residues. Here the CDR3 DNA reads TGTGCCAGCAGCCAACTACTGGCAGCGGGGGAAAACACCGGGGAGCTGTTTTTT. Translated, it gives CASSQLLAAGENTGELFF.

The chain carries TRBV21-1 and TRBJ2-2; the table's D call, TRBD2, was not checked against the DNA. TRBV21-1 is classified as a pseudogene. The CDR3 spans 15 residues. The CDR3 protein is CASSTTQRDTGELFF. Here the CDR3 DNA reads TGTGCCAGCAGCACAACCCAACGCGACACCGGGGAGCTGTTTTTT.